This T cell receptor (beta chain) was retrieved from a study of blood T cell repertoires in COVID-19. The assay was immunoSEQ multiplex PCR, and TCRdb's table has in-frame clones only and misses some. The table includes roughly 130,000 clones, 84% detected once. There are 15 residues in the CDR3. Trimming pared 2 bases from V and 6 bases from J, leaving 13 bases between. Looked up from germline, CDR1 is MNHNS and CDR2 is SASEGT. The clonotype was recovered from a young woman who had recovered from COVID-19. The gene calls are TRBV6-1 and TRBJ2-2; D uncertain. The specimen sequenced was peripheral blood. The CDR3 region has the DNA TGTGCCAGCAGTGAAATTAGGCCGACACCCGGGGAGCTGTTTTTT. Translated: CASSEIRPTPGELFF.